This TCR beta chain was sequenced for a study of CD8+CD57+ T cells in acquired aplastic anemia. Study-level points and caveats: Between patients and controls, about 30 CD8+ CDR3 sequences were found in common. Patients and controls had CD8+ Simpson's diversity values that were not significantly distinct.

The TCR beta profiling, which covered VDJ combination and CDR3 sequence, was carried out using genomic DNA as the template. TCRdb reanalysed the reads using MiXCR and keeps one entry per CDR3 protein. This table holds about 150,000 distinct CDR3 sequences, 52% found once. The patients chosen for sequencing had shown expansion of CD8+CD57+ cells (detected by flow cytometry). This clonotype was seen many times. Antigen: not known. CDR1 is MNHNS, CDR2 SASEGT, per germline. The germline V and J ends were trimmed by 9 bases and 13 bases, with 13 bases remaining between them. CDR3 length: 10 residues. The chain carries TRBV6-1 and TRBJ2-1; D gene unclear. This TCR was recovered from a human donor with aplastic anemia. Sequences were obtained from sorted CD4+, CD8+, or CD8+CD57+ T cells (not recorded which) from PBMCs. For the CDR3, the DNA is TGTGCCAGTGGGCCGCGAGGACAGTTCTTC. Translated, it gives CASGPRGQFF.